This T cell receptor (beta chain) originates from a study of cytomegalovirus exposure and HLA in healthy donors (dated 2017 in TCRdb). Regarding the complete study: A later analysis indicated that the 120 validation repertoires were generated on the platform also employed for the approximately 700 repertoires of the first cohort. Along with the roughly 610-subject first cohort, a separate validation cohort of approximately 110 different subjects was used. The study aimed to test whether signatures of past pathogen exposure could be identified by cataloging public T cell receptors. High-throughput TCR immunosequencing, statistical association of individual TCRs with disease status, and machine learning were combined to predict cytomegalovirus infection status.

The receptor library was made with the immunoSEQ multiplex PCR assay. Under the source paper's analysis protocol: A statistical classification framework was developed to diagnose cytomegalovirus status using the catalog of TCR beta chain sequences. TCRdb took this table from immuneACCESS and kept in-frame rearrangements with V and J called. Such tables lack part of the clones; where checked against another copy, unresolved V genes explain under half of the gap, and the rest is unexplained. V and J calls and clone size are copied from that table; D and trimming were computed from the DNA. The sample contains some 60,000 clones, roughly 96% of them found a single time. In total, the top ten clones hold approximately 0.9% of the sample. Separate from the roughly 650-subject first cohort, the validation cohort of 95 to 150 subjects was the group to which the donors belonged. Beyond this particular receptor, the publication reports: Most TCR sequences were observed very rarely across donors, whereas some public TCRs were present in many individuals. Of the cluster scores, approximately 95% were above 0 in a later analysis, which found that TCRs clustered in the first cohort also tended to co-occur in the 120 or so validation repertoires. In the study, roughly 160 TCR beta chains were listed as associated with cytomegalovirus. A few of the identified cytomegalovirus-associated TCR beta chains were confirmed in vitro to be specific for cytomegalovirus antigens. It was suggested by the authors that the approach could potentially be generalized to other disease states and immunological phenotypes. A later analysis lacked HLA typing for the validation cohort, so it scored co-occurrence in that cohort across all 120 or so repertoires. In both the original and validation cohorts, the classifier was reported to diagnose cytomegalovirus status with high specificity and sensitivity.

As regards this clone: Its antigen has not been determined. Base qualities were left out, and no much larger clone turns up one base away.

There are 15 amino acids in the CDR3, from cysteine to phenylalanine inclusive. The CDR3 DNA has 45 bases and is translated from base 1. Per the germline V gene (reference sequence), GTSNPN is the CDR1 and SVGIG is the CDR2. Relative to germline, V is 4 bases shorter and J is 0 bases shorter, with 13 bases between their ends. The sequence came from a man aged 18 to 35 in good health and CMV-seronegative. The chain employs TRBV30 and TRBJ1-3; TRBD1 is possibly the D segment (6 matching bases). Sequenced sample: PBMCs. The DNA is as follows: TGTGCCTGGACGACAGGTTCCTTCTCTGGAAACACCATATATTTT. It is translated as CAWTTGSFSGNTIYF. Beyond the CDR3, the reference TRBV30 and TRBJ1-3 genes provide the residues; the full variable domain reads: SQTIHQWPATLVQPVGSPLSLECTVEGTSNPNLYWYRQAAGRGLQLLFYSVGIGQISSEVPQNLSASRPQDRQFILSSKKLLLSDSGFYLCAWTTGSFSGNTIYFGEGSWLTVV.